The 11 T cell receptor beta chains presented below share a single source sample, sequenced in a study of blood T cell repertoires in COVID-19. The repertoire was sequenced with immunoSEQ multiplex PCR; TCRdb's copy has only in-frame clones and lacks some. The table lists roughly 38,000 clones, approximately 86% of them singletons, with around 15% in the top ten. Sequenced input: peripheral blood. Receptors were obtained from a human donor in a cohort sampled during active COVID-19.

This sequence joins TRBV7-3 and TRBJ2-2, with a weak D call TRBD1 (6 bases). Deletions cut 6 bases from V and 5 bases from J, with 7 bases between. The CDR3 consists of 12 residues. Germline lookup yields CDR1 SGHTA and CDR2 FQGTGA. The CDR3 reads CASSGQTGELFF. As DNA, the CDR3 is TGTGCCAGCAGTGGACAGACCGGGGAGCTGTTTTTT.

V is TRBV9 and J is TRBJ1-2; possible D gene TRBD1, 6 bases. Germline V CDR1 and CDR2: SGDLS, YYNGEE. CDR3 size: 15 residues. Trimming removed 3 bases at V and 5 bases at J, with 17 bases between. The CDR3 region is CASSAGQSVGYGYTF. DNA of the CDR3: TGTGCCAGCAGCGCCGGACAGTCGGTTGGGTATGGCTACACCTTC.

The rearrangement links TRBV27 to TRBJ2-5; TRBD1 matches 10 bases. Per germline, CDR1 MNHEY and CDR2 SMNVEV (reference sequence). V lost 8 bases, J lost 4 bases, and 10 bases stayed unmatched. The CDR3 is made up of 15 amino acids. CDR3 nucleotides: TGTGCCAGCGCAAGGGGACAGGGGACGACAGAGACCCAGTACTTC. Its translation: CASARGQGTTETQYF.

This sequence joins TRBV19 and TRBJ1-3; 9 bases agree with TRBD1. Germline V lookup: CDR1 LNHDA, CDR2 SQIVND (reference sequence). V lost 7 bases and J lost 7; bases outside the gene matches: 5. The CDR3 length is 13 residues. CDR3 nucleotides: TGTGCCAGTATAGGGGACAGGGTCAACACCATATATTTT. As protein: CASIGDRVNTIYF.

The J gene is TRBJ1-2, the V gene TRBV6-5, with unresolved D. Germline values: CDR1 MNHEY, CDR2 SVGAGI. The CDR3 length is 13 residues. Trimming removed 7 bases at V and 4 bases at J, with 13 bases between. The DNA of the CDR3 is TGTGCCAGCAAACCAACATCCAGCTATGGCTACACCTTC. Translating it yields CASKPTSSYGYTF.

The chain links TRBV2 to TRBJ2-2, with 10 bases that match TRBD1. The J segment lost 2 bases and the V segment lost 6 bases, leaving 3 bases of the junction unmatched. The germline V gene encodes CDR1 SNHLY and CDR2 FYNNEI. CDR3 length: 15 residues. This CDR3 is CASSGTGANTGELFF. The CDR3 DNA sequence: TGTGCCAGCAGCGGGACAGGGGCAAACACCGGGGAGCTGTTTTTT.

V gene TRBV14 combines with J gene TRBJ1-2; 7 positions agree with TRBD1. Germline trimming cut 1 base from V and 0 bases from J; bases unmatched to any gene: 5. The CDR3 spans 16 residues. Germline CDR1 reads SGHDN; CDR2 reads FVKESK. The CDR3 coding sequence is TGTGCCAGCAGCCAAGCGTGGGACAGACCTAACTATGGCTACACCTTC. This encodes CASSQAWDRPNYGYTF.

The chain uses TRBV5-1 and TRBJ1-5, with 10 bases lining up with TRBD1. The germline gives CDR1 SGHRS, CDR2 YFSETQ. The V and J ends lost 4 bases and 6 bases, in that order; junction bases with no gene match: 7. The CDR3 spans 15 residues. For the CDR3, the DNA is TGCGCCAGCAGCCCGACAGGGGGCAGCGGTCAGCCCCAGCATTTT. As protein: CASSPTGGSGQPQHF.

The genes are TRBV18 and TRBJ1-1; D is unresolved. Germline CDR1 reads KGHSH; CDR2 reads LQKENI. The CDR3 is made up of 16 amino acids. V lost 0 bases and J 5 bases, leaving 16 bases between the germline ends. In DNA, the CDR3 is TGTGCCAGCTCACCACCTTTAGTAAATCGGGGAACTGAAGCTTTCTTT. Protein product: CASSPPLVNRGTEAFF.

This clone was seen a few times. The rearrangement joins TRBV7-3 to TRBJ2-5, with D tentatively TRBD1 (6 bases). CDR1 is SGHTA and CDR2 is FQGTGA in the germline V gene. V dropped 6 bases and J dropped 5 bases, with 22 bases sitting between them. The CDR3 is made up of 16 amino acids. Here the CDR3 reads CASSSGHQGIGETQYF. The CDR3 DNA reads TGTGCCAGCAGTTCCGGACATCAGGGGATAGGGGAGACCCAGTACTTC.

This chain joins TRBV6-2 or TRBV6-3 and TRBJ2-7, with 11 bases lining up with TRBD1. Per the germline V gene, CDR1 is MNHEY and CDR2 is SVGEGT. J was trimmed by 7 bases and V by 4 bases; bases with no gene match: 9. The CDR3 is 15 residues long. This chain's CDR3 is CASSSRTGGLREQYF. DNA for the CDR3: TGTGCCAGCAGTTCCAGGACAGGGGGCTTGCGGGAGCAGTACTTC.